These 20 T cell receptor beta chains were sequenced from one sample in a study of blood T cell repertoires in COVID-19. TCRdb's table, derived via immunoSEQ multiplex PCR, lists solely in-frame clones and lacks some. The sample consists of 150,000 to 200,000 clones, roughly 89% of them appearing once. The sample consisted of peripheral blood. All receptors come from a woman between 70 and 85 years old with COVID-19, enrolled during active disease.

This chain connects TRBV28 to TRBJ1-5, with 7 nucleotides matching TRBD1. This CDR3 is built from 15 residues. Trimming removed 2 bases from V and 5 bases from J; junction bases left unmatched: 6. The V gene's germline CDR1 is MDHEN and CDR2 SYDVKM. The CDR3 sequence: CASSLGGTVDQPQHF. CDR3 nucleotide sequence: TGTGCCAGCAGTTTAGGGGGGACAGTGGATCAGCCCCAGCATTTT. The full variable domain, rest sourced from reference TRBV28 and TRBJ1-5, is DVKVTQSSRYLVKRTGEKVFLECVQDMDHENMFWYRQDPGLGLRLIYFSYDVKMKEKGDIPEGYSVSREKKERFSLILESASTNQTSMYLCASSLGGTVDQPQHFGDGTRLSIL.

The rearrangement joins TRBV4-1 to TRBJ2-7; D perhaps matches TRBD1 (5 bases). V lost 2 bases and J lost 3, with 14 bases in between. Germline CDR1 MGHRA, CDR2 YSYEKL. The CDR3 runs 15 residues. The CDR3 is CASSQSPGAGYEQYF. DNA for the CDR3: TGCGCCAGCAGCCAAAGCCCTGGGGCTGGCTACGAGCAGTACTTC.

Only a few counts were recorded for this clone. The chain recombines TRBV15 with TRBJ1-1, with TRBD1 as a possible D gene (6 bases). Germline lookup yields CDR1 LNHNV and CDR2 YYDKDF (reference sequence). V lost 0 bases, J lost 7 bases, and 15 bases lay in between. CDR3 size: 15 residues. CDR3 sequence reads: CATSRDRTGLSEAFF. The CDR3 coding sequence is TGTGCCACCAGCAGAGATCGTACAGGGCTTAGTGAAGCTTTCTTT. Full variable domain (outside the CDR3, taken from reference TRBV15 and TRBJ1-1): DAMVIQNPRYQVTQFGKPVTLSCSQTLNHNVMYWYQQKSSQAPKLLFHYYDKDFNNEADTPDNFQSRRPNTSFCFLDIRSPGLGDTAMYLCATSRDRTGLSEAFFGQGTRLTVV.

The chain joins TRBV5-6 to TRBJ1-3; TRBD1 is a possible D gene (5 bases). With 0 bases removed from V and 8 bases from J, the gap between germline ends came to 12 bases. The CDR3 runs 14 residues. CDR1 is SGHDT and CDR2 is YYEEEE in the germline V gene. CDR3 sequence (DNA): TGTGCCAGCAGCTTGGATAAGGGGTGGGACACCATATATTTT. It yields the protein CASSLDKGWDTIYF.

V and J are TRBV5-1 and TRBJ1-2, with 7 bases aligning to TRBD1. CDR3 length: 15 residues. Per the germline V gene, CDR1 is SGHRS and CDR2 is YFSETQ. Germline trimming cut 0 bases from V and 4 bases from J; bases unmatched to any gene: 6. The CDR3, as DNA: TGCGCCAGCAGCTTGGACGGGACAGAGACCTATGGCTACACCTTC. Translation gives CASSLDGTETYGYTF.

This rearrangement joins TRBV12-3 or TRBV12-4 to TRBJ1-4; a possible D gene is TRBD1 (6 bases). The CDR3 runs to 12 residues. V lost 2 bases and J lost 11, with 9 bases in between. The CDR3 is CASSLTGSKLFF. The CDR3 bases are TGTGCCAGCAGTTTAACAGGGAGCAAACTGTTTTTT.

The J gene is TRBJ1-2, the V gene TRBV7-9, with D possibly TRBD1 on 5 matching bases. From germline, CDR1 is SEHNR and CDR2 FQNEAQ (reference sequence). The CDR3 is 15 residues long. The ends were cut back, 6 bases at V and 2 bases at J, with 16 bases in the middle. CDR3 DNA: TGTGCCAGCAGTTTGGACCAGGGTGGAAACTATGGCTACACCTTC. It is translated as CASSLDQGGNYGYTF.

This clone has at least ten counts. This chain connects TRBV7-9 to TRBJ1-1; D remains ambiguous. V was pared by 1 base and J by 7 bases, with 7 bases between. This CDR3 region has 12 residues. The germline CDR1 and CDR2 sequences are SEHNR and FQNEAQ (reference sequence). CDR3 nucleotides: TGTGCCAGCAGCTTAGTTTCGGTTGAAGCTTTCTTT. Its protein is CASSLVSVEAFF.

This rearrangement joins TRBV6-5 to TRBJ1-3; D is uncertain. The CDR3 spans 15 residues. V lost 0 bases and J 0 bases, leaving 6 bases between the germline ends. Germline CDR1 and CDR2: MNHEY and SVGAGI. The CDR3 coding sequence is TGTGCCAGCAGTTACTCAAAGAGCTCTGGAAACACCATATATTTT. It codes for CASSYSKSSGNTIYF.

The V and J genes are TRBV2 and TRBJ1-1; 7 bases line up with TRBD1. CDR1 SNHLY and CDR2 FYNNEI come from the germline V gene. V trimming: 5 bases; J trimming: 0 bases; junction bases outside the gene matches: 9. This CDR3 has 16 residues. The CDR3 sequence is CASSSRGRGMNTEAFF. For the CDR3, the DNA is TGTGCCAGCAGTTCTAGGGGCAGGGGGATGAACACTGAAGCTTTCTTT.

The chain has TRBV2 and TRBJ1-6; D is perhaps TRBD1 (5 bases). V was clipped by 5 bases and J by 5 bases, with 13 bases between them. The germline gives CDR1 SNHLY, CDR2 FYNNEI. This CDR3 has 15 amino acids. CDR3 coding DNA: TGTGCCAGCAGTATCGATATAGGGGATAATTCACCCCTCCACTTT. The encoded protein is CASSIDIGDNSPLHF.

The J gene is TRBJ2-1, the V gene TRBV2, with 9 bases aligning to TRBD1. The CDR3 loop spans 16 amino acids. The germline gives CDR1 SNHLY, CDR2 FYNNEI. J was trimmed by 4 bases and V by 6 bases; bases with no gene match: 10. This chain's CDR3 is CASSPRTGEGYNEQFF. The CDR3 coding sequence is TGTGCCAGCAGCCCCCGGACAGGGGAAGGATACAATGAGCAGTTCTTC.

The chain employs TRBV3-1 (or the pseudogene TRBV3-2) and TRBJ1-1; 8 bases line up with TRBD1. Per the germline V gene, CDR1 is LGHDT and CDR2 is YNNKEL (reference sequence). Germline trimming cut 3 bases from V and 4 bases from J; bases unmatched to any gene: 7. The CDR3 loop spans 15 amino acids. In nucleotides, the CDR3 is TGTGCCAGCAGCCAGCAGACAGGGGTGGCCACTGAAGCTTTCTTT. Translating gives CASSQQTGVATEAFF.

This rearrangement joins TRBV24-1 to TRBJ1-1, with TRBD1 as a possible D gene (6 bases). This CDR3 region has 14 residues. Germline V gives CDR1 KGHDR, CDR2 SFDVKD. With 7 bases removed from V and 2 bases from J, the gap between germline ends came to 13 bases. CDR3 coding DNA: TGTGCCACCAGCAGGGGCGGTCGAAACACTGAAGCTTTCTTT. Residues: CATSRGGRNTEAFF.

The chain joins TRBV25-1 to TRBJ2-5; the match to TRBD1 covers 8 bases. Per the germline V gene, CDR1 is MGHDK and CDR2 is SYGVNS. Trimming took 3 bases from V and 4 from J; bases not matched to a gene: 7. The CDR3 is 15 amino acids. The CDR3, as DNA: TGTGCCAGCAGTGACGCCAGGGGGCTGGGAGAGACCCAGTACTTC. As protein: CASSDARGLGETQYF.

The chain has TRBV5-4 and TRBJ1-5; 8 bases align to TRBD1. The germline gives CDR1 SGHNT, CDR2 YYREEE (reference sequence). The CDR3 length is 18 residues. The ends lost 5 bases at V and 0 bases at J; junction bases unmatched: 13. The CDR3 coding sequence is TGTGCCAGCAGTCGAGGGGCAGGGGGCCGTTATAGCAATCAGCCCCAGCATTTT. It encodes CASSRGAGGRYSNQPQHF.

The chain joins TRBV9 to TRBJ1-3, with D uncertain. Germline V gives CDR1 SGDLS, CDR2 YYNGEE. Trimming left V 2 bases short and J 2 bases short, with 11 bases between. This CDR3 comprises 15 residues. CDR3 nucleotides: TGTGCCAGCAGCGTTTTTTCGGAGACTGGAAACACCATATATTTT. Its protein product is CASSVFSETGNTIYF.

The sample holds a few counts of this clone. The gene calls are TRBV4-1 and TRBJ1-5; weak D call: TRBD1 (6 bases). This CDR3 region has 17 residues. Germline lookup yields CDR1 MGHRA and CDR2 YSYEKL. V was clipped by 1 base and J by 2 bases, with 15 bases between them. Here the CDR3 reads CASSQANMGARNQPQHF. The DNA of the CDR3 is TGCGCCAGCAGCCAAGCCAATATGGGGGCCCGCAATCAGCCCCAGCATTTT.

The V gene is TRBV11-2, the J gene TRBJ2-1; tentatively, D is TRBD2 (5 bases). The CDR3 runs to 14 residues. Germline loops: CDR1 SGHAT, CDR2 FQNNGV. V lost 2 bases and J 2 bases, leaving 7 bases between the germline ends. The CDR3 DNA follows: TGTGCCAGCAGCTTAAGCGGTACCTACAATGAGCAGTTCTTC. It specifies CASSLSGTYNEQFF.

J is TRBJ1-4 and V is TRBV18; a weak D match, TRBD1 (5 bases). Germline CDR1 is KGHSH and CDR2 is LQKENI. Trimming took 3 bases from V and 5 from J, leaving 13 bases between them. The length of the CDR3 is 15 residues. The CDR3 DNA is TGTGCCAGCTCACCTCAGGGTAATACGAATGAAAAACTGTTTTTT. This codes for CASSPQGNTNEKLFF.